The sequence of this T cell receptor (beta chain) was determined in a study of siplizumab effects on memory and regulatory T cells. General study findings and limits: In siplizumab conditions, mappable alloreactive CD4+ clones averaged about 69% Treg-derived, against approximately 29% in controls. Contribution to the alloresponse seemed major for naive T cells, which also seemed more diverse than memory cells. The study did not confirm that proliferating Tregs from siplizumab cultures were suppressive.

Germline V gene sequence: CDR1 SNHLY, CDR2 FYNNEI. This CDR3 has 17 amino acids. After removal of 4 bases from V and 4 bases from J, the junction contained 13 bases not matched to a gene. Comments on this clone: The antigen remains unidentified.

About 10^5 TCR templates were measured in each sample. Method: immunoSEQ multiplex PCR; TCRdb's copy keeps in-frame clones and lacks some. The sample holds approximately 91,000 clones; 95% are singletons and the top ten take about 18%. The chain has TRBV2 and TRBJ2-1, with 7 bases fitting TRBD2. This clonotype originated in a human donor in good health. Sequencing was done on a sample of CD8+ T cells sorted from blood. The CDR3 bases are TGTGCCAGCAGTGGGATAGCGCGCAGGGAGGGGTACAATGAGCAGTTCTTC. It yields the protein CASSGIARREGYNEQFF.